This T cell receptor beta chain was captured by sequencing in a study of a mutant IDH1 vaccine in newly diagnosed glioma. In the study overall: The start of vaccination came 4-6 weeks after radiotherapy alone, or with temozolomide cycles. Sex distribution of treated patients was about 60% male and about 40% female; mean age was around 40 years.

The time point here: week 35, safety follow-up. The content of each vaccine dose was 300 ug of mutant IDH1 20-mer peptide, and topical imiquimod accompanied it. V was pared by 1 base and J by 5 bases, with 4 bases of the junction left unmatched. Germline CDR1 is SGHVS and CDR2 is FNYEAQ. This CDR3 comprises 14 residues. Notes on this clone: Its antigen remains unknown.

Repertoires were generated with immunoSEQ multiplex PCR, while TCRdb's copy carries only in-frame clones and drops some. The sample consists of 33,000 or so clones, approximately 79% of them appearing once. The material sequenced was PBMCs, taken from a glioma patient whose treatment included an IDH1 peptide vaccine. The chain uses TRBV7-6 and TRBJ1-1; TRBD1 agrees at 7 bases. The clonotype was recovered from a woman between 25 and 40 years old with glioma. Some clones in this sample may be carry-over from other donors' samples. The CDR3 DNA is TGTGCCAGCAGCTTAGAAGGGGGCAGGACTGAAGCTTTCTTT. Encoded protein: CASSLEGGRTEAFF.